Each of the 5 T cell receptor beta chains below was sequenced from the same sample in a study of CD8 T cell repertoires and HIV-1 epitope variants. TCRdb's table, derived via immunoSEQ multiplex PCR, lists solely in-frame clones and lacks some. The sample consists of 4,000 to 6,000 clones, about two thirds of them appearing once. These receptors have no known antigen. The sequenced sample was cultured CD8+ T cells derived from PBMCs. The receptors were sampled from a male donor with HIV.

This CDR3 reads CSAGQGQGVNTEAFF. The CDR3 DNA follows: TGCAGCGCTGGGCAGGGACAGGGGGTTAACACTGAAGCTTTCTTT. This chain links TRBV29-1 with TRBJ1-1; 11 bases line up with TRBD1. The V gene end was trimmed by 7 bases and the J gene end by 2 bases; junction bases not matched to a gene: 9. The CDR3 contains 15 residues. Germline-derived CDR1 and CDR2 are SQVTM and ANQGSEA. Together with reference TRBV29-1 and TRBJ1-1, the CDR3 gives the full variable domain: SAVISQKPSRDICQRGTSLTIQCQVDSQVTMMFWYRQQPGQSLTLIATANQGSEATYESGFVIDKFPISRPNLTFSTLTVSNMSPEDSSIYLCSAGQGQGVNTEAFFGQGTRLTVV.

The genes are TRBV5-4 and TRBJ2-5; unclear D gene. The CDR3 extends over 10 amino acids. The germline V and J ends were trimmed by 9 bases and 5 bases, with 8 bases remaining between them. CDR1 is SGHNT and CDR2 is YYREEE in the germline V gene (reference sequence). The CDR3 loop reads CATPAETQYF. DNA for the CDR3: TGTGCCACCCCAGCGGAGACCCAGTACTTC.

CDR3 in DNA: TGTGCCAGTAGTCGGGAGAATCAGCCCCAGCATTTT. Its protein is CASSRENQPQHF. The rearrangement links TRBV19 to TRBJ1-5; the D is unclear. The ends were cut back, 5 bases at V and 4 bases at J, with 6 bases in the middle. Germline-derived CDR1 and CDR2 are LNHDA and SQIVND (reference sequence). This CDR3 has 12 amino acids.

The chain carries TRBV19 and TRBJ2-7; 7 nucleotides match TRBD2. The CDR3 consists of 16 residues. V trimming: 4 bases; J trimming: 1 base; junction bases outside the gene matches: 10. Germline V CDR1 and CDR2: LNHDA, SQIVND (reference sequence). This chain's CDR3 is CASSSAVGRGSYEQYF. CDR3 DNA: TGTGCCAGTAGTAGTGCGGTCGGGCGGGGGTCCTACGAGCAGTACTTC.

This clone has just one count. The CDR3 protein is CASSKALLAVLLSYEQYF. DNA of the CDR3: TGTGCCAGCAGCAAAGCGCTTTTGGCGGTTCTTCTCTCCTACGAGCAGTACTTC. This chain uses TRBV21-1 with TRBJ2-7; TRBD2, as called in the table, went unchecked against the DNA. TRBV21-1 is flagged as a pseudogene. The CDR3 length is 18 residues.